The 26 T cell receptor beta chains presented below share a single source sample, sequenced in a study of blood T cells in healthy people across ages. Using a J-beta primer mix together with a sample-barcoded 5' primer, a second PCR was run for about 7 to 12 cycles. Using its own MiXCR run on the 5' RACE reads, TCRdb lists one record per CDR3 protein. The sample consists of about 1.4 million distinct CDR3 sequences, roughly 59% of them appearing once. Material: blood. The receptors were sampled from a man between 18 and 29 years old in good health.

In this sample, this clonotype turned up a few times. This chain joins TRBV7-2 and TRBJ1-6; 11 bases agree with TRBD1. Germline V gives CDR1 SGHTA, CDR2 FQGNSA. Trimming at V came to 7 bases and at J to 7 bases, leaving 6 bases not matched to a gene. The CDR3 has 15 amino acids. This CDR3 reads CASTQDRGRNSPLHF. The DNA for the CDR3 is TGTGCCAGCACCCAGGACAGGGGGCGAAATTCACCCCTCCACTTT.

This clonotype appeared a single time. The chain is built from TRBV5-1 and TRBJ2-5; 7 nucleotides align to TRBD2. The CDR3 runs 14 residues. Germline CDR1 and CDR2: SGHRS and YFSETQ. V lost 0 bases to trimming and J lost 11 bases; unmatched junction nucleotides: 10. In nucleotides, the CDR3 is TGCGCCAGCAGCTTGGGGACTAGTTTGGATGAGCAGTACTTC. This translates into CASSLGTSLDEQYF.

This clonotype was observed a few times. One end of the junction is discordant with germline, which a read error may explain. The rearrangement uses TRBV5-1 and TRBJ2-7, with 13 nucleotides matching TRBD2. The germline CDR1 and CDR2 sequences are SGHRS and YFSETQ. The CDR3 has 16 amino acids. The CDR3 spells CASSLGLAGPSYEQYF. The CDR3, as DNA: TGTGCCAGCAGCTTGGGACTAGCGGGACCCTCCTACGAGCAGTACTTC.

The chain couples TRBV29-1 to TRBJ2-7; D could derive from TRBD1 or TRBD2 (5 bases each). Germline V gives CDR1 SQVTM, CDR2 ANQGSEA. This CDR3 spans 13 amino acids. Deletions cut 6 bases from V and 0 bases from J, with 12 bases between. The CDR3 nucleotides read TGCAGCGTCGGGACCCCGAGCTCCTACGAGCAGTACTTC. As protein: CSVGTPSSYEQYF.

This clonotype was seen a handful of times. This sequence joins TRBV12-3 or TRBV12-4 and TRBJ2-3; 9 bases are shared with TRBD1. The CDR3 consists of 16 residues. After removal of 5 bases from V and 4 bases from J, the junction contained 10 bases not matched to a gene. CDR3 amino acids: CASSTLLGQGPDTQYF. Here the CDR3 DNA reads TGTGCCAGCAGTACCCTCCTGGGACAGGGCCCAGATACGCAGTATTTT.

In its sample, this clonotype was seen a few times. The J gene is TRBJ2-1, the V gene TRBV2; 12 bases match TRBD2. V lost 6 bases to trimming and J lost 7 bases; unmatched junction nucleotides: 4. The CDR3 length is 14 residues. Germline CDR1 is SNHLY and CDR2 is FYNNEI. The CDR3 region is CASRRLAGENEQFF. CDR3 DNA sequence: TGTGCCAGCAGGAGACTAGCGGGAGAGAATGAGCAGTTCTTC.

This chain uses TRBV4-1 with TRBJ2-5; 8 bases agree with TRBD2. V lost 4 bases to trimming and J lost 2 bases; unmatched junction nucleotides: 9. The length of the CDR3 is 16 residues. The germline gives CDR1 MGHRA, CDR2 YSYEKL. The CDR3 DNA follows: TGCGCCAGCAGCCGCAGAGAAACGGGAGGGCAAGAGACCCAGTACTTC. It translates to CASSRRETGGQETQYF.

In this sample, this clonotype turned up a few times. This sequence joins TRBV4-3 and TRBJ1-2; D gene ambiguous. The CDR3 sequence is 15 residues long. Germline V CDR1 and CDR2: LGHNA, YSLEER. V dropped 1 base and J dropped 7 bases, with 16 bases sitting between them. CDR3 sequence (DNA): TGCGCCAGCAGCCAAGCCCATAAGGGAGGACGTGGCTACACCTTC. This encodes CASSQAHKGGRGYTF.

This clonotype was seen a handful of times. The rearrangement joins TRBV6-5 to TRBJ2-3; no reliable D call. With 4 bases removed from V and 0 bases from J, the gap between germline ends came to 11 bases. Germline loops: CDR1 MNHEY, CDR2 SVGAGI. The CDR3 length is 15 residues. CDR3 bases: TGTGCCAGCAGTTTTGACTCCACCAGCACAGATACGCAGTATTTT. This sequence encodes CASSFDSTSTDTQYF.

V is TRBV20-1 and J is TRBJ2-7; the D gene is possibly TRBD2 (6 bases). Per the germline V gene, CDR1 is DFQATT and CDR2 is SNEGSKA (reference sequence). V was pared by 4 bases and J by 3 bases, with 16 bases between. The CDR3 covers 14 residues. The CDR3 here is CSATENREFYEQYF. The CDR3 DNA reads TGCAGTGCTACCGAAAATCGGGAGTTCTACGAGCAGTACTTC.

The V and J genes are TRBV6-2 or TRBV6-3 and TRBJ2-7; D remains ambiguous. V lost 2 bases, J lost 0 bases, and 8 bases lay in between. This CDR3 is built from 14 residues. Germline V gene lookup returns CDR1 MNHEY and CDR2 SVGEGT. The CDR3 region has the DNA TGTGCCAGCAGTTACCCAGGTTTCTCCTACGAGCAGTACTTC. Amino acid sequence: CASSYPGFSYEQYF.

The chain has TRBV6-5 and TRBJ2-1, with 9 bases matching TRBD1. Germline trimming cut 6 bases from V and 7 bases from J; bases unmatched to any gene: 16. This CDR3 spans 17 amino acids. Germline CDR1 is MNHEY and CDR2 is SVGAGI. CDR3 amino acids: CASSLGRRDRAANEQFF. The CDR3 nucleotides are TGTGCCAGCAGCTTAGGTAGGAGGGACAGGGCTGCGAATGAGCAGTTCTTC.

The genes are TRBV7-9 and TRBJ1-2, with D hard to call. The CDR3 length is 15 residues. V gave up 5 bases and J gave up 1 base, with 14 bases separating them. Germline V gives CDR1 SEHNR, CDR2 FQNEAQ (reference sequence). The CDR3 region is CASSPKDFLNYGYTF. The CDR3 DNA follows: TGTGCCAGCAGCCCAAAGGACTTTCTTAACTATGGCTACACCTTC.

The gene calls are TRBV7-9 and TRBJ2-7; unclear D gene. V lost 2 bases, J lost 5 bases, and 10 bases lay in between. The CDR3 is 13 amino acids. Per the germline V gene, CDR1 is SEHNR and CDR2 is FQNEAQ (reference sequence). The CDR3 sequence is CASSLPAPHEQYF. CDR3 DNA sequence: TGTGCCAGCAGCTTACCGGCCCCCCACGAGCAGTACTTC.

This clonotype showed up many times. The chain carries TRBV27 and TRBJ1-5; 10 bases align to TRBD1. The junction had 7 bases not matched to a gene; V was cut back by 5 bases and J by 3 bases. The CDR3 is made up of 16 amino acids. CDR1 is MNHEY, CDR2 SMNVEV, per germline (reference sequence). The CDR3 region is CASSLLGTGVNQPQHF. DNA for the CDR3: TGTGCCAGCAGTCTCCTGGGGACAGGGGTCAATCAGCCCCAGCATTTT.

A single count supports this clonotype. The chain links TRBV28 to TRBJ2-4, with TRBD1 identical over 7 bases. The CDR3 loop spans 15 amino acids. Trimming at V came to 6 bases and at J to 3 bases, leaving 8 bases not matched to a gene. Germline values: CDR1 MDHEN, CDR2 SYDVKM. The CDR3 DNA sequence: TGTGCCAGCAGGCCCCTTACAGGGGACAAAAACATTCAGTACTTC. This translates into CASRPLTGDKNIQYF.

CDR3 nucleotide sequence: TGTGCCAGCAGCGGCGCTCCTGAAGCTGAGCCCCAGAACAGGGGGAATCCCTACGAGCAGTACTTC. Translation gives CASSGAPEAEPQNRGNPYEQYF. This chain joins TRBV11-1 and TRBJ2-7; 8 bases agree with TRBD1. The germline V gene encodes CDR1 SGHAT and CDR2 FQDESV (reference sequence). The CDR3 totals 22 residues. V shed 5 bases and J 2 bases; nucleotides not matched to a gene: 29.

This sequence joins TRBV20-1 and TRBJ2-1; 14 bases are shared with TRBD2. V lost 6 bases to trimming and J lost 1 base; unmatched junction nucleotides: 5. The CDR3 totals 16 residues. Germline V gene sequence: CDR1 DFQATT, CDR2 SNEGSKA (reference sequence). The CDR3 DNA reads TGCAGTGCCGGGACTAGCGGGAGAGGATCCTACAATGAGCAGTTCTTC. This codes for CSAGTSGRGSYNEQFF.

The genes are TRBV28 and TRBJ1-1; D uncertain. Trimming shortened V by 7 bases and J by 0 bases, and 12 bases separated the two germline ends. CDR3 length equals 14 residues. The germline gives CDR1 MDHEN, CDR2 SYDVKM. This CDR3 reads CASTPRLMNTEAFF. CDR3 in DNA: TGTGCCAGCACCCCTCGGCTGATGAACACTGAAGCTTTCTTT.

In regard to this clonotype: At one end, the junction sequence differs from germline, possibly due to a read error. The chain employs TRBV4-1 and TRBJ1-5; 8 positions match TRBD1. Per germline, CDR1 MGHRA and CDR2 YSYEKL. This CDR3 region has 15 residues. The CDR3 is CAGSQVTGGGQPQHF. For the CDR3, the DNA is TGCGCCGGCAGCCAAGTAACAGGGGGAGGACAGCCCCAGCATTTT.

The V gene is TRBV5-1, the J gene TRBJ2-7; 8 bases map to TRBD1. The V segment lost 3 bases and the J segment 2 bases; nucleotides outside the gene matches: 4. Germline lookup yields CDR1 SGHRS and CDR2 YFSETQ. The CDR3 spans 14 residues. The CDR3, as DNA: TGCGCCAGCAGCTGGGGGGACAGGCCCTACGAGCAGTACTTC. Translating it yields CASSWGDRPYEQYF.

The chain uses TRBV6-1 and TRBJ2-3; D ambiguous. Trimming left V 6 bases short and J 4 bases short, with 11 bases between. The germline V gene has CDR1 MNHNS and CDR2 SASEGT. The CDR3 contains 13 residues. The CDR3 reads CASRVVGSDTQYF. Written as DNA, the CDR3 is TGTGCCAGCAGAGTTGTTGGATCAGATACGCAGTATTTT.

The rearrangement uses TRBV12-5 and TRBJ2-3; D is ambiguous. The CDR3 has 13 residues. Trimming stripped 5 bases from V and 2 bases from J, with 8 bases between. The germline gives CDR1 LGHNT, CDR2 FRNRAP. This CDR3 reads CASGPVPTDTQYF. DNA for the CDR3: TGTGCTAGTGGTCCCGTCCCCACAGATACGCAGTATTTT.

The chain recombines TRBV20-1 with TRBJ2-1; a possible D gene is TRBD2 (6 bases). Trimming removed 3 bases from V and 1 base from J, with 19 bases in between. From germline, CDR1 is DFQATT and CDR2 SNEGSKA (reference sequence). This CDR3 comprises 17 residues. CDR3 bases: TGCAGTGCTAGCGTACCCGGGACTTGGGATTCCTACAATGAGCAGTTCTTC. It translates to CSASVPGTWDSYNEQFF.

This clonotype was recorded a few times. The CDR3 DNA follows: TGTGCCAGCAGCTTAGCGGGGGTGGTCCATGAGCAGTTCTTC. This translates into CASSLAGVVHEQFF. This rearrangement joins TRBV7-2 to TRBJ2-1; D tentatively fits TRBD1 or TRBD2 (5 bases each). With 0 bases removed from V and 8 bases from J, the gap between germline ends came to 11 bases. The CDR3 spans 14 residues. Germline V gives CDR1 SGHTA, CDR2 FQGNSA.

The V gene is TRBV21-1, the J gene TRBJ2-5; the table's D call of TRBD1 was not tested on the DNA. TRBV21-1 is noted as a pseudogene. The CDR3 extends over 14 amino acids. CDR3 sequence: CASIWTGSAETQYF. The CDR3 nucleotides are TGTGCCAGCATCTGGACAGGGAGCGCAGAGACCCAGTACTTC.